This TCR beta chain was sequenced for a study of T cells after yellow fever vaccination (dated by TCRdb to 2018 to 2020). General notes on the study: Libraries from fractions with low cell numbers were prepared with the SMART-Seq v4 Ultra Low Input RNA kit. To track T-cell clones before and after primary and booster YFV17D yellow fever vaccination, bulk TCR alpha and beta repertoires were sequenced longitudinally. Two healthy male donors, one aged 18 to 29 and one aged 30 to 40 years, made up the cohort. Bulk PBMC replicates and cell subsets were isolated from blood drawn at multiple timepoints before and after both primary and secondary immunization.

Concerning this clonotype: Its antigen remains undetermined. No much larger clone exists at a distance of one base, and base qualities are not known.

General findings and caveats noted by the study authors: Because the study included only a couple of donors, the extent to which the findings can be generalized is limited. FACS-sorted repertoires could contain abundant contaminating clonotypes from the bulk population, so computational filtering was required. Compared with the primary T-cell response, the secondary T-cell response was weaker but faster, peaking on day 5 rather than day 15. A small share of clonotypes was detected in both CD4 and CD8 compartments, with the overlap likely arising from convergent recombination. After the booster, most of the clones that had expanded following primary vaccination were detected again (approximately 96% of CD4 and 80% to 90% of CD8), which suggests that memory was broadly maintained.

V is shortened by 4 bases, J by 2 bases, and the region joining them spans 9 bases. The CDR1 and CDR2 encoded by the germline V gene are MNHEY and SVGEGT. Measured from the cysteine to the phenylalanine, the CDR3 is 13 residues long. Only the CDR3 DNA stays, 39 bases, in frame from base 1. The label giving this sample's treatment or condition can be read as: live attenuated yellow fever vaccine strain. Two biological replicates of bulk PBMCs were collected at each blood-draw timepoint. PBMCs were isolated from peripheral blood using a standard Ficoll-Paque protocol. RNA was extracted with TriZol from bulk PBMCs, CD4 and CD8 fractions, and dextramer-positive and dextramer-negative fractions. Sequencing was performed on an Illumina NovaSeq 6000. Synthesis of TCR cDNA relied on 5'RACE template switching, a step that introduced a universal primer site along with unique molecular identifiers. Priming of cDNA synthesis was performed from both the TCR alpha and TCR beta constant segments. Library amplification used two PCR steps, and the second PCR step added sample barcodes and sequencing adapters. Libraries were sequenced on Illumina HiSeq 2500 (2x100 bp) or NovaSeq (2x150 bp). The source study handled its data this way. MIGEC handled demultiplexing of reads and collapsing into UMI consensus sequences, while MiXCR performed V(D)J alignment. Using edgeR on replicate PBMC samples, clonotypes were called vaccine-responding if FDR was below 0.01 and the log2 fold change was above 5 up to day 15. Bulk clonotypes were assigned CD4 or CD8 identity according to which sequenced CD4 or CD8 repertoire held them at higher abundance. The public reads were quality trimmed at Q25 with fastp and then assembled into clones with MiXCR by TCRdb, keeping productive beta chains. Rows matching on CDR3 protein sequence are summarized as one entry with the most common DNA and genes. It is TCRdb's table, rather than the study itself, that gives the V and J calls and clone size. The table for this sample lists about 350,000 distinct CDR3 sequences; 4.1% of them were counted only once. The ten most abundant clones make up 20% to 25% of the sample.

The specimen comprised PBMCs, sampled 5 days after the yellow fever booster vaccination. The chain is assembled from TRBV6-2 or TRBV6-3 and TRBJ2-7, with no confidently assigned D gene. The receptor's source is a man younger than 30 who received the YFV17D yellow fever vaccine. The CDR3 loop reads CASSFTRTYEQYF. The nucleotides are TGTGCCAGCAGTTTTACGCGAACCTACGAGCAGTACTTC.